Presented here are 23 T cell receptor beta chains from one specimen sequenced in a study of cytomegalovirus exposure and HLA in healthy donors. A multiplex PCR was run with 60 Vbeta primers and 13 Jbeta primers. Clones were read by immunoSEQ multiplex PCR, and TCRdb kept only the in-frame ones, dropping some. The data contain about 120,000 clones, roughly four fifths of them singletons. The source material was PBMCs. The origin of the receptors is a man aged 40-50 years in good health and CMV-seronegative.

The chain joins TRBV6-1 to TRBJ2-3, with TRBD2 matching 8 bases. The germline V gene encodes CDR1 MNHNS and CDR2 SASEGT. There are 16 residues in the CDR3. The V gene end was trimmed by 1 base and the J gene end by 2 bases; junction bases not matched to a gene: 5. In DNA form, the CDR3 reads TGTGCCAGCAGTGAAGGCGATAGCGGGAACACAGATACGCAGTATTTT. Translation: CASSEGDSGNTDTQYF.

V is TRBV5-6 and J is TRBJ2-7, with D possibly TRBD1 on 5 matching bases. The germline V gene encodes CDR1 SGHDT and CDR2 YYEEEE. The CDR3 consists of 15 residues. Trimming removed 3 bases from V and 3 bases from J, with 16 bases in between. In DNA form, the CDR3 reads TGTGCCAGCAGCTCCAGGGTTTGGAAATACTACGAGCAGTACTTC. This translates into CASSSRVWKYYEQYF.

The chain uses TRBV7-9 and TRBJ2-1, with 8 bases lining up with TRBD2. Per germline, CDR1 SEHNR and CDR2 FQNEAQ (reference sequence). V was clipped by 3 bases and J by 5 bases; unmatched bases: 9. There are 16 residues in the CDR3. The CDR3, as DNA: TGTGCCAGCAGCTTCGAGCTAGCGGGTAGCAACAATGAGCAGTTCTTC. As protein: CASSFELAGSNNEQFF.

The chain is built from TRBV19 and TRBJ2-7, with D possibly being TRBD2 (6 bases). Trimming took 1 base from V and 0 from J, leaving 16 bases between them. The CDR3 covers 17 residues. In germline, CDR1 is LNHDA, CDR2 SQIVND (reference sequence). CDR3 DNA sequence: TGTGCCAGTAGTATAGTAGCTAATAGCGGAAGCTCCTACGAGCAGTACTTC. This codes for CASSIVANSGSSYEQYF.

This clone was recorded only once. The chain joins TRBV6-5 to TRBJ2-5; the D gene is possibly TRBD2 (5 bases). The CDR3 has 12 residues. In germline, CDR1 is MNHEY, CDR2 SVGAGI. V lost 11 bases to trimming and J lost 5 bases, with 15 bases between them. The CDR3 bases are TGTGCCGTGGGGTTGAGGGCGGAGACCCAGTACTTC. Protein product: CAVGLRAETQYF.

The CDR3 is CASSPTEEQYF. CDR3 DNA: TGTGCCAGCAGCCCCACAGAAGAGCAGTACTTC. The chain combines TRBV7-9 with TRBJ2-7; no firm D call. Trimming cost V 5 bases and J 7 bases, with 9 bases left between them. This CDR3 comprises 11 residues. In germline, CDR1 is SEHNR, CDR2 FQNEAQ (reference sequence).

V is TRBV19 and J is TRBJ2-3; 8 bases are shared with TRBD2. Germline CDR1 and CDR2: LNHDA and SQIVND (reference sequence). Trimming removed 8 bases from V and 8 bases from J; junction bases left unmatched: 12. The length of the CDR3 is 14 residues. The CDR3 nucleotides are TGTGCCAGTCGAGCGTCCGGGGGGGCCCCTACGCAGTATTTT. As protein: CASRASGGAPTQYF.

The CDR3 DNA follows: TGCAGCGTTCAGGGGGATTATGGCTACACCTTC. Protein product: CSVQGDYGYTF. V gene TRBV29-1 combines with J gene TRBJ1-2, with 7 bases lining up with TRBD1. The CDR3 loop spans 11 amino acids. With 5 bases clipped from V and 5 bases from J, the junction kept 2 bases outside the gene matches. Germline values: CDR1 SQVTM, CDR2 ANQGSEA.

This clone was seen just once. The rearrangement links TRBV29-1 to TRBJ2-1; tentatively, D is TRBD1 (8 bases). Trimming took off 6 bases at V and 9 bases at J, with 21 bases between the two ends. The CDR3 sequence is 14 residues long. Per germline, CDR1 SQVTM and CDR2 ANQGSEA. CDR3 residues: CSVFGQGGEGEQFF. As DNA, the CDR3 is TGCAGCGTCTTCGGACAGGGTGGGGAGGGTGAGCAGTTCTTC.

CDR3 sequence (DNA): TGTGCCAGCGCTACACACCAGGGGAAGAACGAGCAGTACTTC. It translates to CASATHQGKNEQYF. The rearrangement uses TRBV2 and TRBJ2-7; perhaps TRBD1 as D (6 bases). The CDR3 consists of 14 residues. V lost 8 bases and J lost 5, with 19 bases in between. CDR1 SNHLY and CDR2 FYNNEI come from the germline V gene.

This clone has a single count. The CDR3, as DNA: TGTGCCAGCAGCTCACTTAGTGGCGGGAGTCTTGCAGATACGCAGTATTTT. Its translation is CASSSLSGGSLADTQYF. The rearrangement uses TRBV5-5 and TRBJ2-3; 7 positions match TRBD2. The germline V gene has CDR1 SGHKS and CDR2 YYEKEE (reference sequence). V trimming: 3 bases; J trimming: 4 bases; junction bases outside the gene matches: 14. The CDR3 consists of 17 residues.

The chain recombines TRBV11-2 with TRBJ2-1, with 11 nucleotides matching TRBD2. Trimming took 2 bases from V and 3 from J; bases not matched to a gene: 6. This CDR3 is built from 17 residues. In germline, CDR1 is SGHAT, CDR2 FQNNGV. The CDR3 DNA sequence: TGTGCCAGCAGCTTACGATTAGCGGGAGGGATCTACAATGAGCAGTTCTTC. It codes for CASSLRLAGGIYNEQFF.

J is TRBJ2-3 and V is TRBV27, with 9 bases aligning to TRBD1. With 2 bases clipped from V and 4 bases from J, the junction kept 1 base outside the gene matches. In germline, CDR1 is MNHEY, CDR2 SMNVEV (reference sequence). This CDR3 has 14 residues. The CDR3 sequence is CASSLGTGPDTQYF. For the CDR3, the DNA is TGTGCCAGCAGTTTAGGGACAGGGCCAGATACGCAGTATTTT.

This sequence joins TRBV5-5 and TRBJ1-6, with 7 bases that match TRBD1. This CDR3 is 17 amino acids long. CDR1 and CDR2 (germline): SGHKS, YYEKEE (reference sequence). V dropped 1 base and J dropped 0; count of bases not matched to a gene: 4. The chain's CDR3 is CASSLHRGSSYNSPLHF. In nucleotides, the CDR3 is TGTGCCAGCAGCTTGCACAGGGGAAGCTCCTATAATTCACCCCTCCACTTT.

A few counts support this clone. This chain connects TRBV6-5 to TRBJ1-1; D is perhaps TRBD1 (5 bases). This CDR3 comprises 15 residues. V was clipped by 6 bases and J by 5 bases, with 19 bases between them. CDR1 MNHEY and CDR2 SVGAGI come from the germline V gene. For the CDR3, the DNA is TGTGCCAGCAGGCTCCGGACCGGGGGTGAAACTGAAGCTTTCTTT. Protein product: CASRLRTGGETEAFF.

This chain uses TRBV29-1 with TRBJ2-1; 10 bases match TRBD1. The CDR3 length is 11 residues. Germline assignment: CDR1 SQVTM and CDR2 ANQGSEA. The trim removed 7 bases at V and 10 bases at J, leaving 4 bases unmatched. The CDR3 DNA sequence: TGCAGCGGACAGGGGGCGGGGGAGCAGTTCTTC. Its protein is CSGQGAGEQFF.

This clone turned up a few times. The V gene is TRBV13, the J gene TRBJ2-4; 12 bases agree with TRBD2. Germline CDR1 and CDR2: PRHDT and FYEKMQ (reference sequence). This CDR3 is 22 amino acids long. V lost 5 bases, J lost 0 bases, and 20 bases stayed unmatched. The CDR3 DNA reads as TGTGCCAGCAGCCTCTTCCCCCATGAGACTAGCGGGGGAAATTTAGCCAAAAACATTCAGTACTTC. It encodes CASSLFPHETSGGNLAKNIQYF.

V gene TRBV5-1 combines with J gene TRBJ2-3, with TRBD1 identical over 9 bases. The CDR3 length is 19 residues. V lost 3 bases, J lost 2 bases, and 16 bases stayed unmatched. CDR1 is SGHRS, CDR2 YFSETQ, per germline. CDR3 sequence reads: CASSSGLGSDRGVTDTQYF. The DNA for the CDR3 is TGCGCCAGCAGCTCCGGTCTGGGCTCAGACAGGGGGGTCACAGATACGCAGTATTTT. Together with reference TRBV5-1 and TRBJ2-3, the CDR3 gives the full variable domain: KAGVTQTPRYLIKTRGQQVTLSCSPISGHRSVSWYQQTPGQGLQFLFEYFSETQRNKGNFPGRFSGRQFSNSRSEMNVSTLELGDSALYLCASSSGLGSDRGVTDTQYFGPGTRLTVL.

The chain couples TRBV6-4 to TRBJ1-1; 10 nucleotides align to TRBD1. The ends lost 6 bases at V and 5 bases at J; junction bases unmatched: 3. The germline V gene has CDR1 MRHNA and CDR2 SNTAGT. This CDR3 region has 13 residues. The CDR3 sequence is CASRADRGTEAFF. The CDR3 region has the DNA TGTGCCAGCAGGGCGGACAGGGGGACTGAAGCTTTCTTT.

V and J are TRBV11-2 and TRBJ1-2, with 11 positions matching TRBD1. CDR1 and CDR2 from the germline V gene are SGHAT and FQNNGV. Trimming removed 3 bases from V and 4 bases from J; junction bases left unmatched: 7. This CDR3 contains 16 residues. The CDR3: CASSLDRGRSSYGYTF. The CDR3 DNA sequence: TGTGCCAGCAGCTTGGACAGGGGGCGCTCGAGCTATGGCTACACCTTC. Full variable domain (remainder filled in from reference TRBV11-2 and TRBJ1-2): EAGVAQSPRYKIIEKRQSVAFWCNPISGHATLYWYQQILGQGPKLLIQFQNNGVVDDSQLPKDRFSAERLKGVDSTLKIQPAKLEDSAVYLCASSLDRGRSSYGYTFGSGTRLTVV.

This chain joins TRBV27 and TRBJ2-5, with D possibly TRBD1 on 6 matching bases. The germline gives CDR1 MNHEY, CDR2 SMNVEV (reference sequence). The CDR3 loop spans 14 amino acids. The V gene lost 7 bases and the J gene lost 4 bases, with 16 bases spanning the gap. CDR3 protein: CASINRVGGETQYF. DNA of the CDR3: TGTGCCAGCATTAACAGGGTCGGCGGAGAGACCCAGTACTTC.

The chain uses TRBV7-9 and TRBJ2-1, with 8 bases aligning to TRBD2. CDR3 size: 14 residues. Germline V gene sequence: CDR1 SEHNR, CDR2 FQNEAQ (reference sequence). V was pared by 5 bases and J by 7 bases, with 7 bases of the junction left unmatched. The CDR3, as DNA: TGTGCCAGCAGCCGACTAGCGAAAGGGAATGAGCAGTTCTTC. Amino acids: CASSRLAKGNEQFF.

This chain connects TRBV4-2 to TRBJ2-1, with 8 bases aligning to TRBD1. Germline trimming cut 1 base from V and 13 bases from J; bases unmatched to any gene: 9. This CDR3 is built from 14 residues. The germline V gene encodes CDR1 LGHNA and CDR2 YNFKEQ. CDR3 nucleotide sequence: TGTGCCAGCAGCCAAGTTTCCCAGGGGGCGCATCAGTTCTTC. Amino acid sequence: CASSQVSQGAHQFF.